This entry concerns a single TCR beta chain. This clone was seen only a few times. Its antigen is currently not known. One base away there is no much larger clone; base qualities are not given. The sample is drawn from a study of beta chain features in type 1 diabetes listed by TCRdb under 2018. Study-level background: Patients and healthy donors did not differ in mean age, gender distribution, total cell number or subset yield. A total of roughly 110 million sorted cells were examined across all samples, and the number of cells per subset was strongly correlated with RNA yield. In the study, TCRB repertoires of sorted circulating CD4+ T cell subsets from recently diagnosed type 1 diabetes patients were compared with those of matched healthy donors. Regulatory and stem cell-like memory subsets were isolated from only 8 patients and 8 healthy donors, whereas naive and central memory subsets came from all 30 or so donors.

The High Capacity cDNA Reverse Transcription Kit was used to reverse transcribe all of the isolated RNA, meaning that expressed TCRB transcripts were what got sequenced. Naive, central memory and regulatory T cell samples underwent deep immunoSEQ sequencing, averaging about 3.3 million total reads per sample. After sorted cells were lysed in RLT buffer, RNA was extracted with DNase-treated RNeasy Micro or Mini kits, with the choice depending on cell number. To prevent cross-contamination, each cell subset was processed individually, whereas patient and healthy donor samples were processed jointly. Using the immunoSEQ multiplex PCR, TCRB sequences were amplified from cDNA into 87-bp fragments spanning the CDR3 region. Sequencing of the amplicons was done on the Illumina HiSeq platform. Per the authors' processing: PCR bias was corrected computationally using synthetic template baselines, and reads within Hamming distance 2 were collapsed, with unmergeable singletons discarded. By aligning reads against IMGT, V, D and J genes, CDR3 length, and insertions or deletions at six rearrangement sites were assigned. Within each subset, clonotype counts were normalized to the number of sorted cells before true diversity and Gini coefficients were calculated with the tcR R package. Repertoire sharing was quantified using the overlap coefficient calculated on TCRB nucleotide sequences. TCRdb re-hosts the immuneACCESS table, in-frame sequences only. Its copies lack some clones; in the studies checked, an unresolved V gene accounts for under half of them, and the cause for the rest is not known. The V and J calls and clone size were taken over from that table, and D and trimming were inferred from the DNA. This sample gives over 150,000 clones in total; over 6% of them show up just once. The ten largest clones take up around 0.5% of the sample.

From each donor, a single peripheral blood sample of about 100 mL on average was drawn into heparinised tubes. A BD FACSAria II was used to sort naive, central memory, regulatory and stem cell-like memory CD4+ T cells with a panel that included CD45RO, CCR7, CD25, CD127, CD95 and CD27. Purity was above 98% for every sorted population. PBMCs were isolated immediately by Lymphoprep density gradient centrifugation and stained directly without culture. Samples were stained and sorted in pairs, with one healthy donor and one patient per experiment, so that batch effects were minimized. The full study reports these points: HLA sub-analyses involved small numbers of individuals, so any influence of HLA type on TCRB rearrangement remained unresolved. The naive, central memory and regulatory TCRB repertoires appeared to resemble one another more closely among patients than among healthy donors. Because cDNA was sequenced instead of genomic DNA, highly expressing activated cells could be over-represented, though the groups showed no difference in activation or CD3 levels. PCR might favor shorter templates, but patient and control samples were amplified and corrected together, so any skew would affect both groups equally. Patients with type 1 diabetes made fewer insertions and deleted more nucleotides at VDJ recombination sites, implying thymic rearrangement abnormalities. In all four CD4+ subsets, TCRB CDR3 length was moderately but significantly shorter in type 1 diabetes patients.

This TCR was recovered from a man aged 18-30 years with type 1 diabetes. Specimen: central memory CD4+ T cells from blood.

The bases read TGCGCCAGCAGCCGAGCGGGTATAACAGATACGCAGTATTTT. Its translation reads: CASSRAGITDTQYF. The sequence links TRBV5-1 to TRBJ2-3; TRBD2 is perhaps the D gene, given 6 matching bases. Inclusive of the bounding cysteine and phenylalanine, the CDR3 is 14 residues long. The retained sequence is limited to the CDR3, 42 bases, with the frame set at the first base. According to the germline V gene, CDR1 reads SGHRS and CDR2 reads YFSETQ. V is shortened by 4 bases, J by 3 bases, and the region joining them spans 12 bases. This CDR3, with the reference TRBV5-1 and TRBJ2-3 proteins standing in past its ends, gives the full variable domain KAGVTQTPRYLIKTRGQQVTLSCSPISGHRSVSWYQQTPGQGLQFLFEYFSETQRNKGNFPGRFSGRQFSNSRSEMNVSTLELGDSALYLCASSRAGITDTQYFGPGTRLTVL.